This TCR beta chain emerged from a study of shared clonotypes between healthy human individuals. Study-wide points: Non-shared clonotypes displayed generation probabilities falling below those of clonotypes present in all four donors.

Partitioning of CD4+ cells yielded a CD45RA+ naive subset and a CD45RA-negative memory subset. Comments on this clone: Its target is not known.

This table comes from immunoSEQ multiplex PCR, and its TCRdb copy is limited to in-frame clones, with some not included. The table has around 2.5 million clones, under 95% seen once. Between the trimmed V and J ends, which lost 7 bases and 2 bases, there was a span of 12 bases. CDR3 length equals 13 residues. Germline CDR1 SGHVS, CDR2 FNYEAQ. This chain uses TRBV7-6 with TRBJ2-7; no clear D gene. This sequence was found in a man between 18 and 35 years old in good health. Some clones in this sample may be carry-over from other donors' samples. The sample was naive CD4+ T cells from PBMCs. Subset noted: CD45RA+ positively selected. DNA of the CDR3: TGTGCCAGCACCCCGGCAGCCACCTACGAGCAGTACTTC. It encodes CASTPAATYEQYF.